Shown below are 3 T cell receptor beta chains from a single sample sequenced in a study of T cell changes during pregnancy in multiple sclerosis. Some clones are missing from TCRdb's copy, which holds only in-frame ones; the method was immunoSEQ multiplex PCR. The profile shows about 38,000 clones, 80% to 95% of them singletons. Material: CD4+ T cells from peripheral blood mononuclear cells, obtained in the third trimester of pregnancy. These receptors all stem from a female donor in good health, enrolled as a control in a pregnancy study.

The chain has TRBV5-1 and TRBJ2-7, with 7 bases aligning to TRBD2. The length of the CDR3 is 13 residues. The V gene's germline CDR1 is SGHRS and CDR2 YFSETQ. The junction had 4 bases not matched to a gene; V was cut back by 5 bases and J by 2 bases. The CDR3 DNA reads TGCGCCAGCAGGCCTAGCGGAGCCTACGAGCAGTACTTC. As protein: CASRPSGAYEQYF. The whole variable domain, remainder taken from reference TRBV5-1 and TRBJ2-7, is KAGVTQTPRYLIKTRGQQVTLSCSPISGHRSVSWYQQTPGQGLQFLFEYFSETQRNKGNFPGRFSGRQFSNSRSEMNVSTLELGDSALYLCASRPSGAYEQYFGPGTRLTVT.

Here the CDR3 DNA reads TGCGCCAGCAGCTTGGTAGCGGGGGGGGATCTTCAGTACTTC. It translates to CASSLVAGGDLQYF. The chain employs TRBV5-1 and TRBJ2-4; TRBD2 agrees at 11 bases. CDR3 size: 14 residues. V lost 0 bases, J lost 11 bases, and 4 bases stayed unmatched. CDR1 and CDR2 from the germline V gene are SGHRS and YFSETQ.

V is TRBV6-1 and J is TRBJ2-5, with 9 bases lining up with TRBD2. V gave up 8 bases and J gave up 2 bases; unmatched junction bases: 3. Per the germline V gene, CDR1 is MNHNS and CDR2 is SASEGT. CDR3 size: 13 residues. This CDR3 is CASDTSGQETQYF. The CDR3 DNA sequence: TGTGCCAGCGACACTAGCGGGCAAGAGACCCAGTACTTC.